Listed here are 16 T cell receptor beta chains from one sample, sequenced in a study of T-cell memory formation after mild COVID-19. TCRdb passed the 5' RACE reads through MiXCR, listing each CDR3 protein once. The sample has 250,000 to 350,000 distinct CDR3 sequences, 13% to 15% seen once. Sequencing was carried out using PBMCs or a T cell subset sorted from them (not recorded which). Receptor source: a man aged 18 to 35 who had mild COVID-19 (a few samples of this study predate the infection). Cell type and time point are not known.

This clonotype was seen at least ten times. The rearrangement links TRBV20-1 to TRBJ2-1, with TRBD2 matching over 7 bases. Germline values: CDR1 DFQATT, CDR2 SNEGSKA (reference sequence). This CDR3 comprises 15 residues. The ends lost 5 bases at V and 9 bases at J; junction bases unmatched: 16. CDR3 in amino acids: CSALPGGTALSEQFF. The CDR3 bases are TGCAGTGCTCTTCCCGGGGGGACCGCTCTCTCTGAGCAGTTCTTC.

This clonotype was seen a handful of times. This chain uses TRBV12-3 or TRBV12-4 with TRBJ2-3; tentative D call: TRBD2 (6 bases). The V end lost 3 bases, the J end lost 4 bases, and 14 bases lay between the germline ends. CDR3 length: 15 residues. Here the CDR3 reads CASSLGTFQADTQYF. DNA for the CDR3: TGTGCCAGCAGTTTGGGGACTTTTCAGGCAGATACGCAGTATTTT.

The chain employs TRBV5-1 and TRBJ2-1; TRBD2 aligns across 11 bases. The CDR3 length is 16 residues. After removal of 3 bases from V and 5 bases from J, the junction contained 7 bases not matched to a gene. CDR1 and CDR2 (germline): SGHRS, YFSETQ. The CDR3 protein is CASSSAASGGNNEQFF. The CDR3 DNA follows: TGCGCCAGCAGCTCTGCCGCTAGCGGGGGGAACAATGAGCAGTTCTTC. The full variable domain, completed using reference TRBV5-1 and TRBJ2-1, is KAGVTQTPRYLIKTRGQQVTLSCSPISGHRSVSWYQQTPGQGLQFLFEYFSETQRNKGNFPGRFSGRQFSNSRSEMNVSTLELGDSALYLCASSSAASGGNNEQFFGPGTRLTVL.

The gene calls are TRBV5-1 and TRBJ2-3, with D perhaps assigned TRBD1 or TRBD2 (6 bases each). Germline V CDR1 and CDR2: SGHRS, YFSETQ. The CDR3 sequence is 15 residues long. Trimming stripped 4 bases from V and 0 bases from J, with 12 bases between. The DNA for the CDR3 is TGCGCCAGCAGCCAAACAGGGACTAGCACAGATACGCAGTATTTT. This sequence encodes CASSQTGTSTDTQYF.

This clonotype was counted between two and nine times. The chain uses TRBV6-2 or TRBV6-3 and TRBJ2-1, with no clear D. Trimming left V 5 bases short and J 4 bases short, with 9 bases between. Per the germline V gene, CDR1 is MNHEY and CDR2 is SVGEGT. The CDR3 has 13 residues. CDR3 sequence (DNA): TGTGCCAGCAGTCAGAGTACGTACAATGAGCAGTTCTTC. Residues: CASSQSTYNEQFF.

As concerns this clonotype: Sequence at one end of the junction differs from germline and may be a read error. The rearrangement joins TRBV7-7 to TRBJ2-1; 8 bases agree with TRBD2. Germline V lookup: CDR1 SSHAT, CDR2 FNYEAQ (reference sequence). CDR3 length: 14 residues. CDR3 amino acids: CASSPSGGIHEQFF. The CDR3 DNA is TGTGCTAGCAGCCCCAGCGGGGGTATCCATGAGCAGTTCTTC.

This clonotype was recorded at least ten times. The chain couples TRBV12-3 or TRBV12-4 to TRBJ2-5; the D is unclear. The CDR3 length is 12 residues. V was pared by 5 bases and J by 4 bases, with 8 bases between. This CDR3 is CASSNALETQYF. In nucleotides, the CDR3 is TGTGCCAGCAGTAACGCGTTAGAGACCCAGTACTTC.

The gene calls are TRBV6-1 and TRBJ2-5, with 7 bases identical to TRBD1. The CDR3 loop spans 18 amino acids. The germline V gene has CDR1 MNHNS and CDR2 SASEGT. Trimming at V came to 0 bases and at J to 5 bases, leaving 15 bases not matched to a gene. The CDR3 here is CASSEALVAFSQGETQYF. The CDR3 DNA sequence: TGTGCCAGCAGTGAAGCTTTGGTAGCGTTCTCACAGGGGGAGACCCAGTACTTC.

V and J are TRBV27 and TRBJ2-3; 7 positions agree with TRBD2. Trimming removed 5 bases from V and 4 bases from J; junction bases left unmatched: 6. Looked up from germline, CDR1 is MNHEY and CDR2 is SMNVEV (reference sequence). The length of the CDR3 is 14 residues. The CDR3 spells CASSLAAGSDTQYF. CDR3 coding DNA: TGTGCCAGCAGTCTAGCGGCGGGGTCAGATACGCAGTATTTT.

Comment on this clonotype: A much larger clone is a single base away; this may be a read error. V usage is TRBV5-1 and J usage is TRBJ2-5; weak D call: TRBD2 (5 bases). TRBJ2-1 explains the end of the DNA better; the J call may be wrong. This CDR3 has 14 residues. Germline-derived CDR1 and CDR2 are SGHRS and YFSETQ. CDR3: CASSPGPTWETQFF. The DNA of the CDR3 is TGCGCCAGCAGCCCCGGACCTACATGGGAGACCCAGTTCTTC.

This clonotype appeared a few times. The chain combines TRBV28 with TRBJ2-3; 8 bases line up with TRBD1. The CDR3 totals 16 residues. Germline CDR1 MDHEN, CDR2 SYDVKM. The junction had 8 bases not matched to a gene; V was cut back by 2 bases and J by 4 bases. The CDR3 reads CASSLPQGDLADTQYF. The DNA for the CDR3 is TGTGCCAGCAGTTTACCACAGGGGGATTTGGCAGATACGCAGTATTTT. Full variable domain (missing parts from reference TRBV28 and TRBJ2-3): DVKVTQSSRYLVKRTGEKVFLECVQDMDHENMFWYRQDPGLGLRLIYFSYDVKMKEKGDIPEGYSVSREKKERFSLILESASTNQTSMYLCASSLPQGDLADTQYFGPGTRLTVL.

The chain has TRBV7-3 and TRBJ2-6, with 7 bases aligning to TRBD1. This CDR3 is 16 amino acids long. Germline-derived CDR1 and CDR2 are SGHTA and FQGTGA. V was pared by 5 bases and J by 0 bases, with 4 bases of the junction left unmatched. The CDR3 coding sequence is TGTGCCAGCAGCGGGGACAGCGACTCTGGGGCCAACGTCCTGACTTTC. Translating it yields CASSGDSDSGANVLTF. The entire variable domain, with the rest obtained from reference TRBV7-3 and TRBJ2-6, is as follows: GAGVSQTPSNKVTEKGKYVELRCDPISGHTALYWYRQSLGQGPEFLIYFQGTGAADDSGLPNDRFFAVRPEGSVSTLKIQRTERGDSAVYLCASSGDSDSGANVLTFGAGSRLTVL.

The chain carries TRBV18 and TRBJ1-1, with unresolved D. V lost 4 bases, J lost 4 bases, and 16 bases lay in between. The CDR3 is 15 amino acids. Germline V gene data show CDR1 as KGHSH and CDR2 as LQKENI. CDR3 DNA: TGTGCCAGCTCACACCTCCACTTGCTGGGCACTGAAGCTTTCTTT. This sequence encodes CASSHLHLLGTEAFF. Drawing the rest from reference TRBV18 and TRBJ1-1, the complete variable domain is NAGVMQNPRHLVRRRGQEARLRCSPMKGHSHVYWYRQLPEEGLKFMVYLQKENIIDESGMPKERFSAEFPKEGPSILRIQQVVRGDSAAYFCASSHLHLLGTEAFFGQGTRLTVV.

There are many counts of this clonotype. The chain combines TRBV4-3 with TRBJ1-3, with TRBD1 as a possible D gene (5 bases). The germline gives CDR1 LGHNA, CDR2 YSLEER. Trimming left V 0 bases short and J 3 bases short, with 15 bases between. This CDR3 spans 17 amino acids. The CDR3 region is CASSQDTRQLFGNTIYF. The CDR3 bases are TGCGCCAGCAGCCAAGACACCCGACAGTTATTTGGAAACACCATATATTTT.

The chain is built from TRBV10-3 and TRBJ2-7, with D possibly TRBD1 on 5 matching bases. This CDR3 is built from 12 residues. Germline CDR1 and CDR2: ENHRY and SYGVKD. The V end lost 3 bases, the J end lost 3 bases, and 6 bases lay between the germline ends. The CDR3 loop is CAISDDSYEQYV. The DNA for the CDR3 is TGTGCCATCAGTGACGACAGCTACGAGCAGTACGTC.

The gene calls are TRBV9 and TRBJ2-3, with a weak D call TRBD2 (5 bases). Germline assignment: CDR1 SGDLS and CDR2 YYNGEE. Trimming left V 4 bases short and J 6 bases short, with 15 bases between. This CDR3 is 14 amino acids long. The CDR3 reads CASSSGIRTDTQYF. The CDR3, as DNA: TGTGCCAGCAGCTCCGGGATCCGGACGGATACGCAGTATTTT.